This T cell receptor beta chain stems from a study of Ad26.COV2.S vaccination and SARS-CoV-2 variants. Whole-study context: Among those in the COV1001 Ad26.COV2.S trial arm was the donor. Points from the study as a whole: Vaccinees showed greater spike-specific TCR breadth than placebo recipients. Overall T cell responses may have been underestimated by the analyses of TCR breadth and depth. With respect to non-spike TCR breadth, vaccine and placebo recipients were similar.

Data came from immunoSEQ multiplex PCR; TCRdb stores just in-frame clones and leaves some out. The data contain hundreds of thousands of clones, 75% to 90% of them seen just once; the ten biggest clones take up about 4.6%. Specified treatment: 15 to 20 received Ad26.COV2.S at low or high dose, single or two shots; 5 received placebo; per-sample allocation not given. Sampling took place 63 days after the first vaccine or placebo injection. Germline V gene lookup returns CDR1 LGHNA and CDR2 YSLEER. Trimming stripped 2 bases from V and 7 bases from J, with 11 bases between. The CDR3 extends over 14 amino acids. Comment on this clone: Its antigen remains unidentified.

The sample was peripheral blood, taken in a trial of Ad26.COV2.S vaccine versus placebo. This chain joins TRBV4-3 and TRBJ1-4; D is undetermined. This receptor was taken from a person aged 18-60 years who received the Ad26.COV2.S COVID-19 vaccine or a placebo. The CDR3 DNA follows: TGCGCCAGCAGCCAAAGTAGTGGGCCTGAAAAACTGTTTTTT. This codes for CASSQSSGPEKLFF.